One sample yielded the 8 T cell receptor beta chains listed below, sequenced in a study of blood T cell repertoires in COVID-19. Repertoires were generated with immunoSEQ multiplex PCR, while TCRdb's copy carries only in-frame clones and drops some. This repertoire shows some 500,000 clones, 85% to 90% found once; its top ten account for roughly 8%. The source material was peripheral blood. The receptors originated from a woman aged 50 to 65 with COVID-19, enrolled during active disease.

This clone showed up many times. The chain is built from TRBV25-1 and TRBJ1-2; possible D gene TRBD1, 5 bases. Trimming took off 4 bases at V and 1 base at J, with 10 bases between the two ends. Germline loops: CDR1 MGHDK, CDR2 SYGVNS. The CDR3 length is 14 residues. For the CDR3, the DNA is TGTGCCAGCAGTGCGGACACTTTTAACTATGGCTACACCTTC. Residues: CASSADTFNYGYTF.

V and J are TRBV5-6 and TRBJ1-1, with 7 bases identical to TRBD1. The V gene end was trimmed by 0 bases and the J gene end by 8 bases; junction bases not matched to a gene: 13. Germline lookup yields CDR1 SGHDT and CDR2 YYEEEE. There are 16 residues in the CDR3. The CDR3 DNA is TGTGCCAGCAGCTTGGCCTTGGACAGGATGAAGGTGGAAGCTTTCTTT. Amino acids: CASSLALDRMKVEAFF.

The chain couples TRBV6-1 to TRBJ2-1, with unresolved D. The CDR3 loop spans 16 amino acids. Trimming took off 0 bases at V and 0 bases at J, with 9 bases between the two ends. Looked up from germline, CDR1 is MNHNS and CDR2 is SASEGT. CDR3: CASSEAPGYSYNEQFF. The CDR3 nucleotides read TGTGCCAGCAGTGAAGCGCCCGGTTACTCCTACAATGAGCAGTTCTTC.

V gene TRBV7-9 combines with J gene TRBJ2-1, with 7 nucleotides matching TRBD1. The CDR3 consists of 12 residues. Unmatched junction bases numbered 3, after V lost 5 bases and J lost 8 bases. Germline loops: CDR1 SEHNR, CDR2 FQNEAQ (reference sequence). The CDR3 loop is CASSVDRDEQFF. Written as DNA, the CDR3 is TGTGCCAGCAGCGTCGACAGGGATGAGCAGTTCTTC.

This chain uses TRBV10-3 with TRBJ1-4; 8 nucleotides agree with TRBD1. This CDR3 has 13 residues. Germline V gene data show CDR1 as ENHRY and CDR2 as SYGVKD. The junction had 3 bases not matched to a gene; V was cut back by 6 bases and J by 6 bases. The CDR3 DNA reads TGTGCCATCAGGGACAGGGTGGATGAAAAACTGTTTTTT. It encodes CAIRDRVDEKLFF.

This chain joins TRBV5-5 and TRBJ2-1; 10 bases line up with TRBD2. V lost 0 bases to trimming and J lost 6 bases; unmatched junction nucleotides: 3. CDR1 is SGHKS, CDR2 YYEKEE, per germline (reference sequence). The CDR3 length is 15 residues. The CDR3 bases are TGTGCCAGCAGCTTGGGAGCGGGGGGGCCCAATGAGCAGTTCTTC. Amino acid sequence: CASSLGAGGPNEQFF.

This rearrangement joins TRBV18 to TRBJ1-5; the D is unclear. The CDR3 is 16 amino acids. The ends were cut back, 3 bases at V and 0 bases at J, with 12 bases in the middle. Germline V gives CDR1 KGHSH, CDR2 LQKENI. CDR3 region: CASSPPPLYSNQPQHF. The DNA for the CDR3 is TGTGCCAGCTCACCCCCGCCCCTCTATAGCAATCAGCCCCAGCATTTT.

CDR3 residues: CASSSPWGQGNEKLFF. The CDR3 DNA follows: TGTGCCAGCAGCTCTCCCTGGGGACAGGGTAATGAAAAACTGTTTTTT. The gene calls are TRBV5-5 and TRBJ1-4; 9 bases match TRBD1. The germline CDR1 and CDR2 sequences are SGHKS and YYEKEE (reference sequence). The CDR3 consists of 16 residues. J lost 4 bases, V lost 3 bases, and 7 bases had no gene match. The variable domain in full, with the rest retrieved from reference TRBV5-5 and TRBJ1-4, is DAGVTQSPTHLIKTRGQQVTLRCSPISGHKSVSWYQQVLGQGPQFIFQYYEKEERGRGNFPDRFSARQFPNYSSELNVNALLLGDSALYLCASSSPWGQGNEKLFFGSGTQLSVL.